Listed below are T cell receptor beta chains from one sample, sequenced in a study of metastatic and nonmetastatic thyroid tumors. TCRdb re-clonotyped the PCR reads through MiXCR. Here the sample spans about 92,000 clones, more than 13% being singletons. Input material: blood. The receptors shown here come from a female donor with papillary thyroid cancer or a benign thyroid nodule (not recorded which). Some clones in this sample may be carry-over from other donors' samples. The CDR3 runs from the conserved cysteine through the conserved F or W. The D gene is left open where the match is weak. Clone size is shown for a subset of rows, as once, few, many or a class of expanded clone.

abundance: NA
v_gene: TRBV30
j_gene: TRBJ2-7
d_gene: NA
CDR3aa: CARLFLRDYEQYF
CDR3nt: TGTGCCCGCCTTTTTTTGCGGGACTACGAGCAGTACTTC

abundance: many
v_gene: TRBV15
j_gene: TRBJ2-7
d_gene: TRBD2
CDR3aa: CATSRAGLAGEQYF
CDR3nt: TGTGCCACCAGCAGAGCAGGACTAGCGGGCGAGCAGTACTTC

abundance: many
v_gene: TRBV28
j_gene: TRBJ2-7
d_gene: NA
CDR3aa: CASSLTGAGVGQYF
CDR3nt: TGTGCCAGCAGTTTAACGGGGGCGGGGGTGGGGCAGTACTTC

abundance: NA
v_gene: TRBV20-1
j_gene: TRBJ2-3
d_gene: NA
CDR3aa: CSSSVGAMDTQYF
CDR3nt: TGCAGTTCTAGCGTGGGGGCCATGGATACGCAGTATTTT

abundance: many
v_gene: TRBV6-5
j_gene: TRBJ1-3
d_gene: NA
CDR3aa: CASSYSYSLASGNTIYF
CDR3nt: TGTGCCAGCAGTTACTCGTACAGCCTCGCCTCTGGAAACACCATATATTTT

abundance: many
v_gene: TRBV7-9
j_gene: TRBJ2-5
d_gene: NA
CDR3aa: CASSLGGDLGETQYF
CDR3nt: TGTGCCAGCAGCTTAGGAGGGGACCTCGGGGAGACCCAGTACTTC

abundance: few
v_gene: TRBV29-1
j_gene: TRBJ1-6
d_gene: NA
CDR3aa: CSVAADNNSPPHF
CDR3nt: TGCAGCGTTGCGGCAGATAATAATTCACCCCCCCACTTT

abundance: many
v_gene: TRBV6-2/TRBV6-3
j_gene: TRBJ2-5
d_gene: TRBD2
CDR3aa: CASSSLGTSGPPGDQYF
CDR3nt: TGTGCCAGCAGTTCTCTTGGGACTAGCGGACCACCCGGAGACCAGTACTTC

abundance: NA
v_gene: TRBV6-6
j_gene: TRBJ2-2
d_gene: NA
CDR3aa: CASSDSTESNTGELFF
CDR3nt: TGTGCCAGCAGTGACTCGACAGAGTCGAACACCGGGGAGCTGTTTTTT

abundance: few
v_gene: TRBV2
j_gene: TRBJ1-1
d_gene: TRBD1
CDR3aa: CASGEGRGGSEAFF
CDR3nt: TGTGCCAGCGGTGAGGGCAGGGGGGGGTCTGAAGCTTTCTTT

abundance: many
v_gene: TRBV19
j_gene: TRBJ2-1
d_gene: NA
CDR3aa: CASSWTLGTSPGIEQFF
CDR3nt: TGTGCCAGTAGTTGGACCCTTGGGACATCCCCGGGCATTGAGCAGTTCTTC

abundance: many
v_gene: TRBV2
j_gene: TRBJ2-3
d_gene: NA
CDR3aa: CASSRDLTDTQYF
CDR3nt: TGTGCCAGCAGTCGGGACTTAACAGATACGCAGTATTTT

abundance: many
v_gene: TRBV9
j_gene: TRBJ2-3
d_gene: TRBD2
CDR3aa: CASSVRGGFTDTQYF
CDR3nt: TGTGCCAGCAGCGTACGGGGGGGCTTTACAGATACGCAGTATTTT

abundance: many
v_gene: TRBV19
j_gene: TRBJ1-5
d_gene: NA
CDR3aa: CASSIDLGGSQPQHF
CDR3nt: TGTGCCAGTAGTATAGATCTTGGGGGCTCTCAGCCCCAGCATTTT

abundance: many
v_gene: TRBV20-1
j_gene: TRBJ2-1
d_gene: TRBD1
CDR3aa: CSATQGAQFNEQFF
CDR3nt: TGCAGTGCTACACAGGGGGCGCAATTCAATGAGCAGTTCTTC

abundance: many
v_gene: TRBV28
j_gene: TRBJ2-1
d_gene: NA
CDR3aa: CASSLSGTGEGWNEQFF
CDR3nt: TGTGCCAGCAGTTTATCGGGAACAGGGGAGGGCTGGAATGAGCAGTTCTTC

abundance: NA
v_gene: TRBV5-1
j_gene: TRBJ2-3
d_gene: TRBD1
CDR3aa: CASSLGDRDTDTHYF
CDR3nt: TGCGCCAGCAGCTTGGGGGACAGGGACACAGATACGCATTATTTT

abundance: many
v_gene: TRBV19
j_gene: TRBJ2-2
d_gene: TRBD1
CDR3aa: CASSTPRGRTGELFF
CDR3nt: TGTGCCAGTAGTACCCCCAGGGGGCGCACCGGGGAGCTGTTTTTT

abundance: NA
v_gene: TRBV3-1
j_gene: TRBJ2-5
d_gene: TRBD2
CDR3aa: CASSPAGREAQYF
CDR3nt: TGTGCCAGCAGCCCAGCCGGGAGGGAGGCACAGTACTTC

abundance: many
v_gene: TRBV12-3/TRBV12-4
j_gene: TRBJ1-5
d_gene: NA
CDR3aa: CASSGGRQPQHF
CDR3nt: TGTGCCAGCAGTGGGGGACGGCAGCCCCAGCATTTT

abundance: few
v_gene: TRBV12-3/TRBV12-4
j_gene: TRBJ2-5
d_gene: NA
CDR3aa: CASSPTSSAGETLYF
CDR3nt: TGTGCCAGCAGTCCTACGTCTAGCGCTGGGGAGACCCTGTACTTC

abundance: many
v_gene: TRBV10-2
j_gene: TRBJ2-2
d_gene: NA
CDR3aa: CASSIRAGEVTGELFF
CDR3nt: TGCGCCAGCAGTATCCGGGCAGGGGAGGTCACCGGGGAGCTGTTTTTT

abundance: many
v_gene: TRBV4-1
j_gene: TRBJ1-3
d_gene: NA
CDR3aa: CASSRGLLSGNTIYF
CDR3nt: TGCGCCAGCAGCCGGGGACTTCTCTCTGGAAACACCATATATTTT

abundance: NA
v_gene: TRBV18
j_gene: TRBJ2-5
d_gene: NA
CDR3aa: CASSKLGETQYF
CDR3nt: TGTGCCAGCTCAAAACTAGGGGAGACCCAGTACTTC

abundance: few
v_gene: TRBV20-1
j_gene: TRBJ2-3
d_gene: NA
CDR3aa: CSSGTDRARDTQYF
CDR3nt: TGCAGTTCAGGGACTGACAGGGCCAGGGATACGCAGTATTTT

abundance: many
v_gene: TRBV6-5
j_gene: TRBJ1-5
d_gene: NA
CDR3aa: CASSYLPNQPQHF
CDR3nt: TGTGCCAGCAGTTACCTCCCCAATCAGCCCCAGCATTTT

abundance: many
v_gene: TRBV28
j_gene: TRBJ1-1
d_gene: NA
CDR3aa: CASSPLPDLGNTEAFF
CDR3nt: TGTGCCAGCAGTCCCCTCCCTGATCTGGGGAACACTGAAGCTTTCTTT

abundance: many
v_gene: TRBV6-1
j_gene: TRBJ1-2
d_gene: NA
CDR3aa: CASSEAPKGVYGYTF
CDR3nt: TGTGCCAGCAGTGAAGCCCCCAAGGGCGTGTATGGCTACACCTTC

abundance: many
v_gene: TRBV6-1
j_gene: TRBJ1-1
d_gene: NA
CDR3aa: CASKRQAGNTEAFF
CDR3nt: TGTGCCAGCAAGAGACAGGCAGGGAACACTGAAGCTTTCTTT